A single sample gave rise to the 20 T cell receptor beta chains below, sequenced in a study of graft-versus-host responses after intestinal transplantation. These receptors' targets are unknown. Sequencing was performed with immunoSEQ multiplex PCR; in TCRdb, only in-frame clones are kept and a portion is missing. Of tens of thousands of clones listed, roughly 96% are singletons. The specimen comprised unstimulated CD8+ T cells sorted from spleen or lymph node cells, sampled before transplant. These receptors were obtained from a human donor who was the organ donor for an intestinal transplant.

The V and J genes are TRBV16 and TRBJ1-1; D remains unclear. The germline V and J ends were trimmed by 0 bases and 6 bases, with 5 bases remaining between them. The germline CDR1 and CDR2 sequences are KGHSY and FQNENV. The CDR3 loop spans 12 amino acids. CDR3 in amino acids: CASSQSGSEAFF. Here the CDR3 DNA reads TGTGCCAGCAGCCAATCAGGTTCTGAAGCTTTCTTT.

The chain uses TRBV5-6 and TRBJ2-7; either TRBD1 or TRBD2 may fit D (5 bases each). Germline CDR1 and CDR2: SGHDT and YYEEEE. The CDR3 is made up of 13 amino acids. V shed 4 bases and J shed 3 bases, with 11 bases lying between them. The CDR3 DNA reads as TGTGCCAGCAGCCCGGGGCCCGGCTACGAGCAGTACTTC. Translation gives CASSPGPGYEQYF. The full variable domain, completed using reference TRBV5-6 and TRBJ2-7, is DAGVTQSPTHLIKTRGQQVTLRCSPKSGHDTVSWYQQALGQGPQFIFQYYEEEERQRGNFPDRFSGHQFPNYSSELNVNALLLGDSALYLCASSPGPGYEQYFGPGTRLTVT.

The chain is built from TRBV27 and TRBJ2-1; no reliable D call. The germline CDR1 and CDR2 sequences are MNHEY and SMNVEV (reference sequence). The CDR3 length is 14 residues. Trimming took off 5 bases at V and 0 bases at J, with 8 bases between the two ends. DNA for the CDR3: TGTGCCAGCAGTGGGTGGAGCTCCTACAATGAGCAGTTCTTC. This sequence encodes CASSGWSSYNEQFF.

This rearrangement joins TRBV27 to TRBJ2-3, with 11 bases that match TRBD1. CDR3 length equals 16 residues. The trim removed 4 bases at V and 2 bases at J, leaving 5 bases unmatched. Germline values: CDR1 MNHEY, CDR2 SMNVEV (reference sequence). Here the CDR3 reads CASSSGTGGDTDTQYF. The DNA of the CDR3 is TGTGCCAGCAGTTCAGGGACAGGGGGGGACACAGATACGCAGTATTTT.

The V and J genes are TRBV7-9 and TRBJ2-1, with D uncertain. The CDR3 length is 13 residues. CDR1 SEHNR and CDR2 FQNEAQ come from the germline V gene (reference sequence). Trimming removed 5 bases at V and 6 bases at J, with 11 bases between. The CDR3 DNA reads TGTGCCAGCAGCCTCTCGGACGGCAATGAGCAGTTCTTC. As protein: CASSLSDGNEQFF.

The chain employs TRBV7-3 and TRBJ2-3; D remains unclear. The CDR3 consists of 14 residues. Germline-derived CDR1 and CDR2 are SGHTA and FQGTGA. The V end lost 2 bases, the J end lost 2 bases, and 8 bases lay between the germline ends. The CDR3 is CASSLVGPTDTQYF. CDR3 DNA sequence: TGTGCCAGCAGCTTAGTAGGACCCACAGATACGCAGTATTTT. The full variable domain, rest sourced from reference TRBV7-3 and TRBJ2-3, is GAGVSQTPSNKVTEKGKYVELRCDPISGHTALYWYRQSLGQGPEFLIYFQGTGAADDSGLPNDRFFAVRPEGSVSTLKIQRTERGDSAVYLCASSLVGPTDTQYFGPGTRLTVL.

The chain uses TRBV7-6 and TRBJ1-6; D is undetermined. Per germline, CDR1 SGHVS and CDR2 FNYEAQ. CDR3 length: 14 residues. V gave up 5 bases and J gave up 9 bases, with 14 bases separating them. CDR3 region: CASSAGSLGSPLHF. The CDR3 nucleotides are TGTGCCAGCAGCGCGGGAAGTCTTGGTTCACCCCTCCACTTT.

The genes are TRBV6-6 and TRBJ1-5; TRBD1 agrees at 11 bases. V was pared by 7 bases and J by 5 bases, with 10 bases of the junction left unmatched. The CDR3 totals 16 residues. The germline V gene has CDR1 MNHNY and CDR2 SVGAGI (reference sequence). The CDR3 sequence is CASIPGGTGGDQPQHF. The CDR3 DNA reads as TGTGCCAGCATCCCAGGCGGGACAGGGGGTGATCAGCCCCAGCATTTT.

The rearrangement links TRBV4-1 to TRBJ2-1; 12 positions match TRBD2. The CDR3 contains 15 residues. V lost 0 bases and J lost 9; bases outside the gene matches: 3. Germline loops: CDR1 MGHRA, CDR2 YSYEKL. The CDR3 DNA follows: TGCGCCAGCAGCCAAGACCTAGCGGGGGGGGCTGAGCAGTTCTTC. Its translation: CASSQDLAGGAEQFF.

This sequence joins TRBV9 and TRBJ1-1, with D unresolved. Trimming shortened V by 0 bases and J by 1 base, and 7 bases separated the two germline ends. The V gene's germline CDR1 is SGDLS and CDR2 YYNGEE. The CDR3 extends over 14 amino acids. CDR3 sequence reads: CASSVGFANTEAFF. CDR3 nucleotides: TGTGCCAGCAGCGTAGGGTTTGCGAACACTGAAGCTTTCTTT. Supplemented by reference TRBV9 and TRBJ1-1, the full variable domain reads DSGVTQTPKHLITATGQRVTLRCSPRSGDLSVYWYQQSLDQGLQFLIQYYNGEERAKGNILERFSAQQFPDLHSELNLSSLELGDSALYFCASSVGFANTEAFFGQGTRLTVV.

The chain couples TRBV6-5 to TRBJ2-2; D unresolved. CDR3 length: 15 amino acids. Per germline, CDR1 MNHEY and CDR2 SVGAGI. V shed 3 bases and J shed 1 base, with 9 bases lying between them. CDR3 protein: CASSYGIGNTGELFF. CDR3 in DNA: TGTGCCAGCAGTTATGGTATCGGGAACACCGGGGAGCTGTTTTTT.

This clone has only one observation. The chain uses TRBV9 and TRBJ2-1; D gene ambiguous. Deletions cut 2 bases from V and 1 base from J, with 7 bases between. Germline V gene lookup returns CDR1 SGDLS and CDR2 YYNGEE. The length of the CDR3 is 14 residues. CDR3 amino acids: CASSVGSSYNEQFF. CDR3 in DNA: TGTGCCAGCAGCGTCGGATCGTCCTACAATGAGCAGTTCTTC.

In its sample, this clone was seen once. The genes are TRBV5-1 and TRBJ1-2; D is unresolved. The length of the CDR3 is 13 residues. Trimming shortened V by 5 bases and J by 1 base, and 9 bases separated the two germline ends. Germline lookup yields CDR1 SGHRS and CDR2 YFSETQ. The CDR3 sequence is CASRGTDNYGYTF. The CDR3 bases are TGCGCCAGCAGGGGCACAGATAACTATGGCTACACCTTC.

The gene calls are TRBV27 and TRBJ2-5; 12 bases are shared with TRBD2. This CDR3 is 16 amino acids long. Trimming at V came to 5 bases and at J to 2 bases, leaving 6 bases not matched to a gene. Germline V gene sequence: CDR1 MNHEY, CDR2 SMNVEV (reference sequence). As DNA, the CDR3 is TGTGCCAGCAGTCCGCGGCTAGCGGGGGGGCAAGAGACCCAGTACTTC. Its translation: CASSPRLAGGQETQYF.

The chain has TRBV6-5 and TRBJ2-7, with D tentatively TRBD2 (5 bases). The V gene lost 5 bases and the J gene lost 0 bases, with 11 bases spanning the gap. Germline CDR1 and CDR2: MNHEY and SVGAGI. The CDR3 has 14 residues. The CDR3 region is CASSPGSSSYEQYF. The CDR3 DNA follows: TGTGCCAGCAGTCCGGGGTCGAGCTCCTACGAGCAGTACTTC.

The chain combines TRBV28 with TRBJ1-4, with D possibly being TRBD1 (5 bases). The CDR3 loop spans 15 amino acids. Per germline, CDR1 MDHEN and CDR2 SYDVKM. V was pared by 5 bases and J by 4 bases, with 14 bases between. CDR3 protein: CASSSLGVVNEKLFF. The CDR3 region has the DNA TGTGCCAGCAGTAGCCTGGGGGTAGTTAATGAAAAACTGTTTTTT. Variable domain in full (rest from reference TRBV28 and TRBJ1-4): DVKVTQSSRYLVKRTGEKVFLECVQDMDHENMFWYRQDPGLGLRLIYFSYDVKMKEKGDIPEGYSVSREKKERFSLILESASTNQTSMYLCASSSLGVVNEKLFFGSGTQLSVL.

The chain employs TRBV28 and TRBJ1-1; D possibly corresponds to TRBD1 (5 bases). CDR3 size: 11 residues. From germline, CDR1 is MDHEN and CDR2 SYDVKM. Trimming stripped 6 bases from V and 6 bases from J, with 8 bases between. The CDR3 nucleotides are TGTGCCAGCAGGAGGGGTCCTGAAGCTTTCTTT. Its translation is CASRRGPEAFF.

V and J are TRBV5-1 and TRBJ2-3, with TRBD2 matching over 12 bases. The CDR3 length is 18 residues. V dropped 4 bases and J dropped 0; count of bases not matched to a gene: 9. CDR1 and CDR2 (germline): SGHRS, YFSETQ. Here the CDR3 reads CASSTGTSGLTSTDTQYF. The CDR3 nucleotides read TGCGCCAGCAGCACCGGGACTAGCGGGTTAACTAGCACAGATACGCAGTATTTT. Looking up the rest from reference TRBV5-1 and TRBJ2-3 gives the full variable domain: KAGVTQTPRYLIKTRGQQVTLSCSPISGHRSVSWYQQTPGQGLQFLFEYFSETQRNKGNFPGRFSGRQFSNSRSEMNVSTLELGDSALYLCASSTGTSGLTSTDTQYFGPGTRLTVL.

The chain combines TRBV6-5 with TRBJ2-3; 7 bases map to TRBD2. Trimming removed 2 bases from V and 4 bases from J; junction bases left unmatched: 6. Germline assignment: CDR1 MNHEY and CDR2 SVGAGI. This CDR3 has 15 residues. The CDR3 DNA sequence: TGTGCCAGCAGTTACGCCCTGGGGGGGGCAGATACGCAGTATTTT. As protein: CASSYALGGADTQYF.

The genes are TRBV7-3 and TRBJ2-3; 7 bases line up with TRBD2. The germline V gene has CDR1 SGHTA and CDR2 FQGTGA. J gave up 1 base and V 2 bases, and 3 bases lay outside the gene matches. CDR3 length equals 15 residues. CDR3 amino acids: CASSLYSGGTDTQYF. CDR3 sequence (DNA): TGTGCCAGCAGCTTATACAGCGGGGGCACAGATACGCAGTATTTT.